The 29 T cell receptor beta chains listed next were all sequenced from one sample in a study of T cell responses to AZD1222 COVID-19 vaccine. Only in-frame clones appear in the TCRdb table, and some are missing; sequencing was by immunoSEQ multiplex PCR. Here the sample spans 35,000 to 45,000 clones, over 70% being singletons. Sequencing used peripheral blood, obtained on day 0 of AZD1222 vaccination. The receptors come from an adult in good health.

The chain's CDR3 is CASSEDRGVYNEQFF. The DNA for the CDR3 is TGTGCCAGCAGTGAGGATAGGGGTGTTTACAATGAGCAGTTCTTC. The chain couples TRBV2 to TRBJ2-1; D might be TRBD1 (5 bases). Germline V lookup: CDR1 SNHLY, CDR2 FYNNEI. CDR3 length: 15 residues. V lost 3 bases to trimming and J lost 4 bases, with 13 bases between them.

This clone was seen more than once but under ten times. This chain links TRBV2 with TRBJ1-1; unclear D gene. Looked up from germline, CDR1 is SNHLY and CDR2 is FYNNEI. V was cut by 7 bases and J by 3 bases, with 12 bases left in between. CDR3 length: 13 residues. Written as DNA, the CDR3 is TGTGCCAGCATCCCCCGGAGGGACACTGAAGCTTTCTTT. This sequence encodes CASIPRRDTEAFF.

The rearrangement uses TRBV19 and TRBJ2-3; TRBD2 agrees at 13 bases. J was trimmed by 8 bases and V by 4 bases; bases with no gene match: 9. The CDR3 totals 16 residues. Germline CDR1 reads LNHDA; CDR2 reads SQIVND (reference sequence). DNA of the CDR3: TGTGCCAGTAGTAGAAGGACTAGCGGGGGCCACGGTACGCAGTATTTT. Translation: CASSRRTSGGHGTQYF.

The rearrangement uses TRBV29-1 and TRBJ1-1; D is unclear. CDR3 length: 13 residues. The V gene's germline CDR1 is SQVTM and CDR2 ANQGSEA. Trimming removed 1 base from V and 1 base from J, with 7 bases in between. For the CDR3, the DNA is TGCAGCGTTGAAGCACGGCAGAACACTGAAGCTTTCTTT. Amino acid sequence: CSVEARQNTEAFF. Filled out from reference TRBV29-1 and TRBJ1-1, the complete variable domain reads SAVISQKPSRDICQRGTSLTIQCQVDSQVTMMFWYRQQPGQSLTLIATANQGSEATYESGFVIDKFPISRPNLTFSTLTVSNMSPEDSSIYLCSVEARQNTEAFFGQGTRLTVV.

In this sample, this clone turned up a few times. The chain couples TRBV20-1 to TRBJ1-5; unclear D gene. The CDR3 runs 15 residues. CDR1 and CDR2 (germline): DFQATT, SNEGSKA (reference sequence). V lost 3 bases to trimming and J lost 1 base, with 13 bases between them. The CDR3 region has the DNA TGCAGTGCTAGTCTCACTGACGGAAGCAATCAGCCCCAGCATTTT. The encoded protein is CSASLTDGSNQPQHF.

The CDR3 DNA reads TGTGCCAGCAGTTACAAGGGGCGTTACGAGCAGTACTTC. Residues: CASSYKGRYEQYF. The J gene is TRBJ2-7, the V gene TRBV6-2 or TRBV6-3, with a possible D match to TRBD1 (5 bases). V was shortened by 2 bases and J by 4 bases, with 9 bases between the two germline ends. This CDR3 has 13 residues. Germline CDR1 reads MNHEY; CDR2 reads SVGEGT.

The chain carries TRBV27 and TRBJ2-7, with D possibly matching TRBD2 (6 bases). V lost 5 bases and J lost 7, with 24 bases in between. Germline CDR1 reads MNHEY; CDR2 reads SMNVEV (reference sequence). The CDR3 runs to 16 residues. The DNA of the CDR3 is TGTGCCAGCAGTCAATGGCGAATCCGGGAGCCGAAGGAGCAGTACTTC. The encoded protein is CASSQWRIREPKEQYF.

The chain joins TRBV29-1 to TRBJ1-5; TRBD1 aligns across 7 bases. Per germline, CDR1 SQVTM and CDR2 ANQGSEA. V lost 2 bases, J lost 4 bases, and 8 bases stayed unmatched. The CDR3 is 15 amino acids. CDR3 sequence (DNA): TGCAGCGTTGAAACCAACAGGGGTCAGAATCAGCCCCAGCATTTT. Amino acid sequence: CSVETNRGQNQPQHF.

This clone showed up just once. The chain couples TRBV2 to TRBJ2-2, with TRBD2 as a possible D gene (5 bases). The CDR3 contains 13 residues. Trimming removed 7 bases at V and 8 bases at J, with 14 bases between. Germline V gene lookup returns CDR1 SNHLY and CDR2 FYNNEI. The CDR3 here is CASTSDLPGELFF. In nucleotides, the CDR3 is TGTGCCAGCACCTCGGACTTGCCTGGGGAGCTGTTTTTT. Full variable domain (remainder filled in from reference TRBV2 and TRBJ2-2): EPEVTQTPSHQVTQMGQEVILRCVPISNHLYFYWYRQILGQKVEFLVSFYNNEISEKSEIFDDQFSVERPDGSNFTLKIRSTKLEDSAMYFCASTSDLPGELFFGEGSRLTVL.

The chain employs TRBV7-6 and TRBJ1-1; D is ambiguous. The CDR3 length is 13 residues. The germline V gene encodes CDR1 SGHVS and CDR2 FNYEAQ. The ends were cut back, 5 bases at V and 1 base at J, with 8 bases in the middle. The CDR3 nucleotides read TGTGCCAGCAGCATGGGGAGGAACACTGAAGCTTTCTTT. It codes for CASSMGRNTEAFF.

V gene TRBV5-3 combines with J gene TRBJ1-2; the match to TRBD1 covers 7 bases. TRBV5-3 is flagged as an ORF with uncertain function. CDR3 size: 17 residues. The ends lost 4 bases at V and 1 base at J; junction bases unmatched: 13. The CDR3 DNA sequence: TGTGCCAGAAGCGGGGCCGGGGACAGCTCCTATAACTATGGCTACACCTTC. This translates into CARSGAGDSSYNYGYTF.

The chain combines TRBV6-5 with TRBJ2-3, with D uncertain. Germline V gene lookup returns CDR1 MNHEY and CDR2 SVGAGI. The CDR3 has 12 residues. The V end was cut by 8 bases, the J end by 0 bases, with 6 bases between. CDR3 DNA sequence: TGTGCCAGCGGGCTAAGCACAGATACGCAGTATTTT. Translation gives CASGLSTDTQYF.

This chain links TRBV7-2 with TRBJ1-5; no firm D call. CDR3 length: 13 residues. The germline V gene has CDR1 SGHTA and CDR2 FQGNSA. Trimming left V 5 bases short and J 5 bases short, with 10 bases between. The chain's CDR3 is CASSTPPHQPQHF. DNA for the CDR3: TGTGCCAGCAGCACCCCCCCTCATCAGCCCCAGCATTTT.

The rearrangement uses TRBV23-1 and TRBJ2-5; a possible D gene is TRBD2 (5 bases). TRBV23-1 is recorded as an ORF, its role being uncertain. This CDR3 has 15 amino acids. The V end was cut by 0 bases, the J end by 7 bases, with 15 bases between. CDR3 region: CASSQSRRPRGTQYF. In nucleotides, the CDR3 is TGCGCCAGCAGTCAATCCCGCAGGCCCCGGGGGACCCAGTACTTC.

The chain employs TRBV23-1 and TRBJ1-1, with 7 bases identical to TRBD1. TRBV23-1 is assigned to the ORF class and has an uncertain function. The CDR3 is 20 residues long. With 0 bases clipped from V and 3 bases from J, the junction kept 19 bases outside the gene matches. CDR3 nucleotides: TGCGCCAGCAGTCAATCGATCTTGGGGGGGTTGACAGGGACAGACACTGAAGCTTTCTTT. Its protein product is CASSQSILGGLTGTDTEAFF.

This clone has just a few counts. The gene calls are TRBV7-2 and TRBJ2-3; possible D gene TRBD2, 5 bases. The CDR3 totals 14 residues. Germline CDR1 reads SGHTA; CDR2 reads FQGNSA. Trimming removed 5 bases from V and 2 bases from J, with 11 bases in between. The DNA for the CDR3 is TGTGCCAGCAGCCTCGGGATTTTCACAGATACGCAGTATTTT. Its translation is CASSLGIFTDTQYF.

The chain joins TRBV10-1 to TRBJ2-3; TRBD2 matches at 9 bases. Germline loops: CDR1 WNHNN, CDR2 SYGVQD (reference sequence). V dropped 3 bases and J dropped 1; count of bases not matched to a gene: 2. The CDR3 consists of 15 residues. The CDR3 is CASSDPSGGTDTQYF. The CDR3 nucleotides read TGCGCCAGCAGTGATCCTAGCGGGGGCACAGATACGCAGTATTTT.

J is TRBJ1-3 and V is TRBV29-1, with D possibly matching TRBD1 (5 bases). V lost 6 bases and J lost 0, with 15 bases in between. Per the germline V gene, CDR1 is SQVTM and CDR2 is ANQGSEA. This CDR3 contains 15 residues. Here the CDR3 DNA reads TGCAGCGTGGGTGGGGGGAAAAACTCTGGAAACACCATATATTTT. It is translated as CSVGGGKNSGNTIYF.

The rearrangement uses TRBV10-2 and TRBJ2-7; D gene uncertain. The V end was cut by 6 bases, the J end by 6 bases, with 9 bases between. The CDR3 runs 11 residues. In germline, CDR1 is WSHSY, CDR2 SAAADI. In nucleotides, the CDR3 is TGCGCCAGCAGAGGTAAAGGCGAGCAGTACTTC. Its protein product is CASRGKGEQYF.

The CDR3 loop is CASSFLNTGELFF. The CDR3 DNA reads TGTGCCAGCAGCTTCCTTAACACCGGGGAGCTGTTTTTT. The chain carries TRBV11-3 and TRBJ2-2, with unresolved D. Per the germline V gene, CDR1 is SGHNT and CDR2 is YENEEA. CDR3 size: 13 residues. V was clipped by 3 bases and J by 2 bases, with 4 bases between them.

In nucleotides, the CDR3 is TGTGCCAGCTCACCGGGTAACAGGGTCGGCCGATATGGCTACACCTTC. This encodes CASSPGNRVGRYGYTF. The V and J genes are TRBV18 and TRBJ1-2, with a tentative D call TRBD1 (6 bases). Per the germline V gene, CDR1 is KGHSH and CDR2 is LQKENI. CDR3 length: 16 amino acids. Trimming left V 3 bases short and J 5 bases short, with 19 bases between.

V and J are TRBV7-3 and TRBJ1-1; 8 nucleotides match TRBD1. Germline CDR1 reads SGHTA; CDR2 reads FQGTGA. There are 15 residues in the CDR3. Unmatched junction bases numbered 8, after V lost 4 bases and J lost 4 bases. The CDR3 protein is CASSSIGQGPTEAFF. In DNA, the CDR3 is TGTGCCAGCAGCTCTATAGGACAGGGCCCCACTGAAGCTTTCTTT.

This sequence joins TRBV2 and TRBJ2-5, with D possibly matching TRBD1 (6 bases). Trimming stripped 6 bases from V and 1 base from J, with 18 bases between. The CDR3 is made up of 16 amino acids. The germline V gene has CDR1 SNHLY and CDR2 FYNNEI. CDR3 DNA sequence: TGTGCCAGCAGCCCGACAGGAATCGCCCTCCAAGAGACCCAGTACTTC. This sequence encodes CASSPTGIALQETQYF. Filled out from reference TRBV2 and TRBJ2-5, the complete variable domain reads EPEVTQTPSHQVTQMGQEVILRCVPISNHLYFYWYRQILGQKVEFLVSFYNNEISEKSEIFDDQFSVERPDGSNFTLKIRSTKLEDSAMYFCASSPTGIALQETQYFGPGTRLLVL.

The chain carries TRBV12-3 or TRBV12-4 and TRBJ1-1; no definite D call. This CDR3 has 13 amino acids. V was clipped by 2 bases and J by 3 bases, with 7 bases between them. This CDR3 reads CASSLRADTEAFF. The CDR3 region has the DNA TGTGCCAGCAGTTTAAGGGCTGACACTGAAGCTTTCTTT.

The chain combines TRBV11-2 with TRBJ1-2, with a tentative D call TRBD1 (6 bases). V lost 9 bases and J 4 bases, leaving 18 bases between the germline ends. Germline V gene data show CDR1 as SGHAT and CDR2 as FQNNGV. The CDR3 is made up of 14 amino acids. This CDR3 is CARSEGGMTYGYTF. CDR3 coding DNA: TGTGCCAGGTCGGAGGGGGGGATGACCTATGGCTACACCTTC.

J is TRBJ2-7 and V is TRBV9; D unresolved. The CDR3 covers 13 residues. Deletions cut 1 base from V and 3 bases from J, with 8 bases between. Germline assignment: CDR1 SGDLS and CDR2 YYNGEE. As DNA, the CDR3 is TGTGCCAGCAGCGTAAGGTCGGACTACGAGCAGTACTTC. This translates into CASSVRSDYEQYF.

This clone was detected a few times. The chain has TRBV30 and TRBJ1-3; unclear D gene. CDR1 GTSNPN and CDR2 SVGIG come from the germline V gene (reference sequence). The CDR3 has 14 amino acids. The V and J ends lost 5 bases and 4 bases respectively, with 15 bases between them. CDR3 in DNA: TGTGCCTGGCAGAGGAGAAGGAAGGGAAACACCATATATTTT. It codes for CAWQRRRKGNTIYF.

This chain connects TRBV10-3 to TRBJ2-3; D unresolved. The CDR3 runs 14 residues. The ends were cut back, 7 bases at V and 2 bases at J, with 13 bases in the middle. Germline-derived CDR1 and CDR2 are ENHRY and SYGVKD. CDR3 protein: CAIKGGVDTDTQYF. The CDR3 DNA reads as TGTGCCATCAAGGGTGGGGTCGACACAGATACGCAGTATTTT.

This clone showed up just once. This rearrangement joins TRBV28 to TRBJ2-2, with TRBD2 identical over 8 bases. Germline CDR1 reads MDHEN; CDR2 reads SYDVKM. The V gene end was trimmed by 1 base and the J gene end by 2 bases; junction bases not matched to a gene: 3. This CDR3 is 16 amino acids long. The DNA for the CDR3 is TGTGCCAGCAGTTTATTAGCGGGGAAAAACACCGGGGAGCTGTTTTTT. The encoded protein is CASSLLAGKNTGELFF.